The present TCR beta chain was sequenced within a study of HIV-infected patients and healthy controls (TCRdb year 2014). The method was 5' RACE. The instrument was an Illumina MiSeq. The public reads were reanalyzed by TCRdb: fastp trimming at Q25, MiXCR alignment, in-frame beta chains only. Each CDR3 protein gets just one entry, which takes the most common genes and DNA from the rows behind it. The sample table contains tens of thousands of distinct CDR3 sequences; only one count was recorded for about a sixth of them. The top ten clones comprise under 6.5% of the sample. Reading from cysteine to phenylalanine, the CDR3 counts 12 amino acids. Just CDR3 DNA is preserved here, 36 bases in frame from base 1. Between the V and J ends, shortened by 7 bases and 1 base respectively, the junction contains 7 bases. For CDR1 and CDR2, the germline V gene (reference sequence) lists DFQATT and SNEGSKA. This clonotype has more than one count but fewer than ten. Its cognate antigen has yet to be identified. Base qualities are not recorded, but no much larger clone differs from it by a single base.

The rearrangement combines TRBV20-1 with TRBJ2-2; there is no confident call for the D gene. Material for sequencing was CD4+ T cells from blood. This TCR derives from a human donor in good health. The sequenced DNA is TGCAGTGGGGGTGGGAACACCGGGGAGCTGTTTTTT. Its product reads: CSGGGNTGELFF.